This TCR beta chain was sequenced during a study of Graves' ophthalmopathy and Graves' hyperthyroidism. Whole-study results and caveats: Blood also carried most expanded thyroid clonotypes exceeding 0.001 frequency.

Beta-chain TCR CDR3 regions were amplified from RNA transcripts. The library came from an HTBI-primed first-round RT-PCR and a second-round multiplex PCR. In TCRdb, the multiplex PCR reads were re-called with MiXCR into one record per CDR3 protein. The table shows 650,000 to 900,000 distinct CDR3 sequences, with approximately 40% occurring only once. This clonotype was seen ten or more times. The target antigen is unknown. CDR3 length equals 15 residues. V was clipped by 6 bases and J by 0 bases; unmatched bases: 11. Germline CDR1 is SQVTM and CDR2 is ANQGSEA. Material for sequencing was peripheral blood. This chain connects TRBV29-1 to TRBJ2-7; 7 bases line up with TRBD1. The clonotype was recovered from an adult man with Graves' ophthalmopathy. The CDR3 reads CSVVPRDRISYEQYF. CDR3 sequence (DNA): TGCAGCGTCGTACCTCGGGACAGAATCTCCTACGAGCAGTACTTC.